The 16 T cell receptor beta chains below come from one sample, sequenced in a study of blood T cell repertoires in COVID-19. This table comes from immunoSEQ multiplex PCR, and its TCRdb copy is limited to in-frame clones, with some not included. The sample lists about 32,000 clones, approximately 86% occurring once. The sample consisted of peripheral blood. The receptors were sampled from a woman older than 75 with active or convalescent COVID-19.

As DNA, the CDR3 is TGTGCCAGCTCACCTTTGGGCCCAGATACGCAGTATTTT. Protein: CASSPLGPDTQYF. V and J are TRBV18 and TRBJ2-3; no definite D call. The CDR3 contains 13 residues. Trimming cost V 3 bases and J 4 bases, with 8 bases left between them. From germline, CDR1 is KGHSH and CDR2 LQKENI.

The chain uses TRBV5-1 and TRBJ2-1; D perhaps matches TRBD1 (6 bases). V lost 1 base and J 7 bases, leaving 18 bases between the germline ends. The germline V gene encodes CDR1 SGHRS and CDR2 YFSETQ. CDR3 length: 16 residues. The CDR3 loop is CASSLMPTGQKNEQFF. The CDR3 nucleotides are TGCGCCAGCAGCTTGATGCCGACAGGACAAAAGAATGAGCAGTTCTTC.

V and J are TRBV18 and TRBJ1-1; 8 bases are shared with TRBD1. Germline V gives CDR1 KGHSH, CDR2 LQKENI. The CDR3 loop spans 13 amino acids. Losses at the gene ends were 8 bases for V and 1 base for J; bases not matched to a gene: 3. As DNA, the CDR3 is TGTGCCAGCAAGGGACAGGAGAACACTGAAGCTTTCTTT. This translates into CASKGQENTEAFF.

The rearrangement links TRBV19 to TRBJ2-2; D not certain. Trimming took 4 bases from V and 3 from J, leaving 3 bases between them. The CDR3 loop spans 12 amino acids. CDR1 and CDR2 (germline): LNHDA, SQIVND (reference sequence). CDR3 sequence reads: CASSTYTGELFF. DNA for the CDR3: TGTGCCAGTAGTACTTACACCGGGGAGCTGTTTTTT.

The chain joins TRBV14 to TRBJ1-4; the match to TRBD1 covers 7 bases. V shed 4 bases, J shed 3 bases, and the junction held 5 bases outside the gene matches. The V gene's germline CDR1 is SGHDN and CDR2 FVKESK. The CDR3 consists of 15 residues. DNA of the CDR3: TGTGCCAGCAGCCTCCTCGGGACAGCTAATGAAAAACTGTTTTTT. Encoded protein: CASSLLGTANEKLFF.

The chain employs TRBV9 and TRBJ2-7, with D maybe TRBD2 (6 bases). V lost 4 bases and J lost 0, with 17 bases in between. The CDR3 sequence is 16 residues long. Looked up from germline, CDR1 is SGDLS and CDR2 is YYNGEE. As DNA, the CDR3 is TGTGCCAGCAGCCCAGGAGGGAGTAGCGGCTCCTACGAGCAGTACTTC. This encodes CASSPGGSSGSYEQYF.

This clone was seen only once. The chain couples TRBV5-1 to TRBJ2-1; maybe TRBD2 (6 bases). From germline, CDR1 is SGHRS and CDR2 YFSETQ. The CDR3 is made up of 14 amino acids. Between the trimmed V and J ends, which lost 1 base and 9 bases, there was a span of 14 bases. The CDR3, as DNA: TGCGCCAGCAGCTTGTCGATGGGGGGAGGTGAGCAGTTCTTC. Protein sequence: CASSLSMGGGEQFF.

The chain has TRBV20-1 and TRBJ2-2; the match to TRBD2 covers 13 bases. Germline V gene data show CDR1 as DFQATT and CDR2 as SNEGSKA (reference sequence). The CDR3 runs to 16 residues. V shed 3 bases, J shed 8 bases, and the junction held 9 bases outside the gene matches. CDR3 residues: CSASGRTSGRGGELFF. For the CDR3, the DNA is TGCAGTGCTAGTGGACGGACTAGCGGGAGAGGGGGGGAGCTGTTTTTT.

The V call is TRBV19, the J call TRBJ1-5; D remains ambiguous. This CDR3 region has 13 residues. The V end was cut by 6 bases, the J end by 3 bases, with 9 bases between. CDR1 and CDR2 (germline): LNHDA, SQIVND (reference sequence). The CDR3 region is CASRAPFNQPQHF. The DNA for the CDR3 is TGTGCCAGTAGGGCCCCGTTCAATCAGCCCCAGCATTTT.

The chain carries TRBV18 and TRBJ1-2; TRBD1 matches 7 bases. The length of the CDR3 is 13 residues. V shed 3 bases and J 8 bases; nucleotides not matched to a gene: 6. CDR1 is KGHSH, CDR2 LQKENI, per germline. This CDR3 is CASSPTPGGGYTF. The CDR3 DNA reads TGTGCCAGCTCACCCACCCCAGGGGGAGGCTACACCTTC.

V and J are TRBV19 and TRBJ1-5; 8 bases are shared with TRBD1. With 5 bases clipped from V and 0 bases from J, the junction kept 3 bases outside the gene matches. The CDR3 runs 15 residues. The germline V gene has CDR1 LNHDA and CDR2 SQIVND (reference sequence). CDR3 coding DNA: TGTGCCAGTAGTTTACAGGGGGTTAGCAATCAGCCCCAGCATTTT. Its translation is CASSLQGVSNQPQHF.

By proportion, this clone is medium-sized. The chain employs TRBV18 and TRBJ2-1; perhaps TRBD1 as D (5 bases). Trimming pared 3 bases from V and 12 bases from J, leaving 15 bases between. CDR3 length: 13 residues. Germline V gene data show CDR1 as KGHSH and CDR2 as LQKENI. The CDR3 nucleotides read TGTGCCAGCTCACCCCGGACACCTAAGGGGCAGTTCTTC. Protein: CASSPRTPKGQFF.

The rearrangement joins TRBV5-1 to TRBJ1-6; perhaps TRBD1 as D (6 bases). This CDR3 has 15 amino acids. Germline CDR1 and CDR2: SGHRS and YFSETQ. The V and J ends lost 4 bases and 6 bases respectively, with 14 bases between them. In DNA, the CDR3 is TGCGCCAGCAGCCACAGGGAAGGAGGTAATTCACCCCTCCACTTT. It encodes CASSHREGGNSPLHF.

The V and J genes are TRBV25-1 and TRBJ1-1; tentatively, D is TRBD1 (5 bases). The CDR3 runs to 14 residues. CDR1 is MGHDK and CDR2 is SYGVNS in the germline V gene. V gave up 4 bases and J gave up 1 base, with 10 bases separating them. CDR3 in DNA: TGTGCCAGCAGTGTAGCCGGGGGGAACACTGAAGCTTTCTTT. This codes for CASSVAGGNTEAFF.

This chain joins TRBV3-1 (or the pseudogene TRBV3-2) and TRBJ2-6; tentatively, D is TRBD2 (6 bases). This CDR3 region has 16 residues. V shed 4 bases and J shed 4 bases, with 14 bases lying between them. In germline, CDR1 is LGHDT, CDR2 YNNKEL (reference sequence). CDR3 loop: CASSRIGAGGANVLTF. The CDR3 DNA sequence: TGTGCCAGCAGCCGCATAGGGGCGGGAGGGGCCAACGTCCTGACTTTC.

The chain has TRBV9 and TRBJ1-6, with a weak D call TRBD1 (5 bases). V dropped 0 bases and J dropped 10 bases, with 11 bases sitting between them. Germline V gives CDR1 SGDLS, CDR2 YYNGEE. This CDR3 is 14 amino acids long. This CDR3 reads CASSVGQGLSPLHF. As DNA, the CDR3 is TGTGCCAGCAGCGTAGGTCAGGGTCTCTCACCCCTCCACTTT.